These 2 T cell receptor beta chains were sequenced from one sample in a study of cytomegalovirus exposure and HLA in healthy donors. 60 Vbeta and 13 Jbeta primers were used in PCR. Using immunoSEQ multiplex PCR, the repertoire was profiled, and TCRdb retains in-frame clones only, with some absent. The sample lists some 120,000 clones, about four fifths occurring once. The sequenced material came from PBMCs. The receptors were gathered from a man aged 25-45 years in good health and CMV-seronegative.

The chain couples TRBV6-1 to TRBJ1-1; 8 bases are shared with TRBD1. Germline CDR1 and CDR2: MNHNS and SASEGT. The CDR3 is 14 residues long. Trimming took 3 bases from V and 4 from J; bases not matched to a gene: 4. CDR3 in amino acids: CASSEDRVSTEAFF. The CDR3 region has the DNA TGTGCCAGCAGTGAGGACAGGGTGTCCACTGAAGCTTTCTTT.

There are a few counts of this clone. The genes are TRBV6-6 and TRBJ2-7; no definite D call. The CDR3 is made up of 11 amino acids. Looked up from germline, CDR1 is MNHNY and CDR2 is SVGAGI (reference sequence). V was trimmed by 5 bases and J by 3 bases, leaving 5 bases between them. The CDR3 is CASSLLYEQYF. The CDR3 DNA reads TGTGCCAGCAGTCTACTCTACGAGCAGTACTTC.